This TCR beta chain was sequenced for a study of T cells in Graves' hyperthyroidism and ophthalmopathy. Study conclusions and caveats: Blood held most thyroid clonotypes expanded above 0.001 frequency.

On the basis of clinical symptoms, serum thyroxine and TRAb, thyroid ultrasound and orbital computed tomography, diagnoses were made. This clonotype came up many times. The antigen is undetermined. The TCR beta CDR3 regions underwent amplification using RNA transcripts as the source. RT-PCR in the first round (using the HTBI primer set) targeted the TCR CDR3. TCRdb fed the multiplex PCR reads into MiXCR, producing one record per CDR3 protein. There are nearly 250,000 distinct CDR3 sequences in the sample; 16% occur only once, and 25% to 30% lies in the top ten. Germline-derived CDR1 and CDR2 are SGHRS and YFSETQ. The ends lost 2 bases at V and 8 bases at J; junction bases unmatched: 6. The CDR3 extends over 16 amino acids.

The receptor's source is a woman aged 18-29 years with Graves' ophthalmopathy. The rearrangement links TRBV5-1 to TRBJ2-2; 13 bases fit TRBD2. The material sequenced was blood. The CDR3 protein is CASSFQPGLAGGELFF. Here the CDR3 DNA reads TGCGCCAGCAGCTTTCAACCGGGACTAGCGGGAGGGGAGCTGTTTTTT.